The 7 T cell receptor beta chains below were found in one sample sequenced in a study of blood T cell repertoires in COVID-19. TCRdb keeps only in-frame clones here, not all; method: immunoSEQ multiplex PCR. This sample has 300,000 to 350,000 clones; approximately 85% occur once, and the top ten carry roughly 2.2%. Sequenced sample: PBMCs or T cells enriched from blood (not recorded which). All receptors come from a man between 25 and 39 years old who had recovered from COVID-19.

This chain links TRBV29-1 with TRBJ1-2; 9 positions agree with TRBD1. This CDR3 has 13 residues. V lost 5 bases to trimming and J lost 6 bases; unmatched junction nucleotides: 7. The germline gives CDR1 SQVTM, CDR2 ANQGSEA. CDR3 sequence: CSVLRTGANGYTF. The CDR3, as DNA: TGCAGCGTTTTAAGGACAGGGGCCAATGGCTACACCTTC. The full variable domain, completed using reference TRBV29-1 and TRBJ1-2, is SAVISQKPSRDICQRGTSLTIQCQVDSQVTMMFWYRQQPGQSLTLIATANQGSEATYESGFVIDKFPISRPNLTFSTLTVSNMSPEDSSIYLCSVLRTGANGYTFGSGTRLTVV.

V usage is TRBV12-3 or TRBV12-4 and J usage is TRBJ1-2; D is uncertain. This CDR3 is built from 11 residues. V was pared by 6 bases and J by 6 bases, with 8 bases between. The CDR3 sequence is CASRREDGYTF. The CDR3 DNA is TGTGCCAGCAGGCGAGAAGATGGCTACACCTTC.

This clone is a singleton in its sample. This rearrangement joins TRBV21-1 to TRBJ1-2; the table calls TRBD1, which could not be checked here. TRBV21-1 is classified as a pseudogene. The CDR3 is made up of 14 amino acids. CDR3 in amino acids: CASSIDRAFYGYTF. The CDR3 nucleotides are TGTGCCAGCAGCATTGACAGGGCTTTCTATGGCTACACCTTC.

The V gene is TRBV18, the J gene TRBJ1-2, with no clear D. Trimming stripped 3 bases from V and 4 bases from J, with 15 bases between. The CDR3 sequence is 15 residues long. Germline CDR1 KGHSH, CDR2 LQKENI. The CDR3 spells CASSPGRAGGYGYTF. The CDR3 DNA is TGTGCCAGCTCACCCGGTCGGGCAGGAGGCTATGGCTACACCTTC.

V and J are TRBV6-2 or TRBV6-3 and TRBJ2-4; D is perhaps TRBD2 (5 bases). The V end was cut by 5 bases, the J end by 0 bases, with 20 bases between. This CDR3 region has 18 residues. The V gene's germline CDR1 is MNHEY and CDR2 SVGEGT. The CDR3 sequence is CASSKVGGGVLAKNIQYF. For the CDR3, the DNA is TGTGCCAGCAGTAAAGTGGGTGGAGGAGTACTAGCCAAAAACATTCAGTACTTC.

This clone was observed a handful of times. The chain uses TRBV30 and TRBJ2-7; 7 bases match TRBD1. The CDR3 is 13 residues long. Germline V gene sequence: CDR1 GTSNPN, CDR2 SVGIG (reference sequence). Trimming at V came to 8 bases and at J to 0 bases, leaving 7 bases not matched to a gene. CDR3: CAGHRDSSYEQYF. The DNA of the CDR3 is TGTGCCGGACACCGGGACAGCTCCTACGAGCAGTACTTC.

The chain has TRBV18 and TRBJ1-4; 7 bases match TRBD1. The J segment lost 6 bases and the V segment lost 3 bases, leaving 4 bases of the junction unmatched. The germline CDR1 and CDR2 sequences are KGHSH and LQKENI. The CDR3 length is 14 residues. The CDR3 here is CASSPDRVYEKLFF. The CDR3 region has the DNA TGTGCCAGCTCACCCGACAGGGTTTATGAAAAACTGTTTTTT.